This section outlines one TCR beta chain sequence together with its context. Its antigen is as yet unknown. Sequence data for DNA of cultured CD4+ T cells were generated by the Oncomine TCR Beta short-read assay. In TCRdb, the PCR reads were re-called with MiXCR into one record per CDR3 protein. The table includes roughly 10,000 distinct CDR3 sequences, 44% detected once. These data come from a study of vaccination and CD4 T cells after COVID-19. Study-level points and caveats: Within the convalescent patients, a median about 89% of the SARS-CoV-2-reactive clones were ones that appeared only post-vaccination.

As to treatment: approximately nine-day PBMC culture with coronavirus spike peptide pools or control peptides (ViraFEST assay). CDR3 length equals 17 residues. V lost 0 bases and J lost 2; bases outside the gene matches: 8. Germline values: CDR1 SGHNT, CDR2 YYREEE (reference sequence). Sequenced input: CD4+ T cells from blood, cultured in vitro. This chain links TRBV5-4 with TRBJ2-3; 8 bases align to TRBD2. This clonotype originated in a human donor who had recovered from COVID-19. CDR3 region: CASSLGVIAGLTDTQYF. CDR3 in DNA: TGTGCCAGCAGCTTGGGGGTGATAGCGGGGCTCACAGATACGCAGTATTTT. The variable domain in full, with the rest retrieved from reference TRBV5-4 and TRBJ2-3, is ETGVTQSPTHLIKTRGQQVTLRCSSQSGHNTVSWYQQALGQGPQFIFQYYREEENGRGNFPPRFSGLQFPNYSSELNVNALELDDSALYLCASSLGVIAGLTDTQYFGPGTRLTVL.